This record covers a single TCR beta chain. The data belong to a study of T cells expressing NK-cell markers. The CDR3 length is 14 residues. The germline V gene has CDR1 KGHSH and CDR2 LQKENI. TCRdb reprocessed the 5' RACE reads, keeping one entry per CDR3 protein, no DNA. In total, the table holds about 550,000 distinct CDR3 sequences. Sequenced sample: blood T cells: a sorted CD56 or NKG2C T cell subset, CD4+ or CD8+ T cells, or bulk PBMC T cells (not recorded which). The source is a man aged 18 to 29 in good health. The chain carries TRBV18 and TRBJ2-2. The CDR3 sequence: CASSPNHAAGELFF.